The clone carrying this T cell receptor (beta chain) has a single count. Its specificity is not known. This sample is part of a study of vaccination and CD4 T cells after COVID-19. Whole-study results and caveats: Median SARS-CoV-2-reactive clonotype numbers rose nonsignificantly, about 20 to 38.

Sequencing of DNA taken from cultured CD4+ T cells relied on the Oncomine TCR Beta short-read assay. TCRdb independently ran MiXCR on the PCR reads; one entry per CDR3 protein. Of approximately 17,000 distinct CDR3 sequences in the sample, around 56% were seen once. Treatment given: approximately nine-day PBMC culture with coronavirus spike peptide pools or control peptides (ViraFEST assay). At both days 3 and 7, half the medium was replaced with fresh IL-2 medium. Following a culture period (approximately 9 days), negative selection was used to isolate CD4+ T cells. This CDR3 contains 13 residues. Germline lookup yields CDR1 GTSNPN and CDR2 SVGIG (reference sequence). V was shortened by 7 bases and J by 5 bases, with 14 bases between the two germline ends.

The origin of this receptor is a human donor who had recovered from COVID-19. The sample consisted of CD4+ T cells from blood, cultured in vitro, taken before SARS-CoV-2 vaccination. The chain employs TRBV30 and TRBJ2-2; D possibly corresponds to TRBD1 (6 bases). DNA for the CDR3: TGTGCCTCGCGTGGGCAGGGGACCGGGGAGCTGTTTTTT. Its translation is CASRGQGTGELFF.